This TCR beta chain was sequenced during a study of blood T cell repertoires in COVID-19. Turning to the study itself: Some COVID-19 samples were acute and others convalescent; all came from the United States, Italy and Spain. Nucleic acid was either cDNA or gDNA, and it came from T cells, B-cell-depleted T cells, or PBMCs.

TCRdb keeps only in-frame clones here, not all; method: immunoSEQ multiplex PCR. The sample yields about 210,000 clones, around 88% seen once. The CDR3 is 17 residues long. The germline V gene has CDR1 ENHRY and CDR2 SYGVKD. V was cut by 0 bases and J by 0 bases, with 12 bases left in between. Sequencing was done on a sample of peripheral blood. V usage is TRBV10-3 and J usage is TRBJ1-5, with TRBD1 as a possible D gene (5 bases). The clonotype was recovered from a man aged 18 to 35 with active or convalescent COVID-19. Here the CDR3 DNA reads TGTGCCATCAGTGAGTCGGTCCCAGGGTCTAGCAATCAGCCCCAGCATTTT. It encodes CAISESVPGSSNQPQHF.